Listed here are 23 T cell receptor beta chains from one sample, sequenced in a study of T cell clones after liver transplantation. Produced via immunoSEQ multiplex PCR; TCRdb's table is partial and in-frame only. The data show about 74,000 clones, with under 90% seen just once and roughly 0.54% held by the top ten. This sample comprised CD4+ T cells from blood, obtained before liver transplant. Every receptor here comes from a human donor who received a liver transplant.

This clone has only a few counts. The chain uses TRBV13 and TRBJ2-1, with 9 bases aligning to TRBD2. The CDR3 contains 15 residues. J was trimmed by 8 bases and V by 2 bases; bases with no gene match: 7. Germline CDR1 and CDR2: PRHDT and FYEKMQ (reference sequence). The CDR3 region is CASSLYSGSGDEQFF. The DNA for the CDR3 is TGTGCCAGCAGCTTATATAGCGGGAGCGGCGATGAGCAGTTCTTC.

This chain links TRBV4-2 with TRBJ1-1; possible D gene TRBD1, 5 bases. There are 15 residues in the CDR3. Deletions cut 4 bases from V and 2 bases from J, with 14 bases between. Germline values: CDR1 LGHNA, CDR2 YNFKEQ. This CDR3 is CASSRGEGKNTEAFF. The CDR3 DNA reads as TGTGCCAGCAGCCGGGGGGAAGGGAAAAACACTGAAGCTTTCTTT.

The CDR3 loop reads CASSANRGMGEQYF. The CDR3 coding sequence is TGTGCCAGCAGCGCAAACAGGGGTATGGGCGAGCAGTACTTC. J is TRBJ2-7 and V is TRBV7-2; 7 bases match TRBD1. J lost 6 bases, V lost 5 bases, and 10 bases had no gene match. This CDR3 is built from 14 residues. Germline-derived CDR1 and CDR2 are SGHTA and FQGNSA.

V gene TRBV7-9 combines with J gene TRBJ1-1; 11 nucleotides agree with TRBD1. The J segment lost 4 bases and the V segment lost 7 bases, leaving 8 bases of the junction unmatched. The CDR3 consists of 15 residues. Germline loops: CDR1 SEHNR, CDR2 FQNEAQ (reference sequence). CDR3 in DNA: TGTGCCAGCACCCGTGGGGGGACAGGGGGCACTGAAGCTTTCTTT. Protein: CASTRGGTGGTEAFF. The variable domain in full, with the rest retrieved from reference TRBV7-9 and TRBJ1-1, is DTGVSQNPRHKITKRGQNVTFRCDPISEHNRLYWYRQTLGQGPEFLTYFQNEAQLEKSRLLSDRFSAERPKGSFSTLEIQRTEQGDSAMYLCASTRGGTGGTEAFFGQGTRLTVV.

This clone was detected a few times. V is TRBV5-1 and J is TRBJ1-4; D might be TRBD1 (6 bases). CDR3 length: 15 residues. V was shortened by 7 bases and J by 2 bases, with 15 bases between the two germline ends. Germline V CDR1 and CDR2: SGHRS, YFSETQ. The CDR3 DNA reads TGCGCCAGCTCTCCTGGCGGGGGCACTAATGAAAAACTGTTTTTT. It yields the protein CASSPGGGTNEKLFF.

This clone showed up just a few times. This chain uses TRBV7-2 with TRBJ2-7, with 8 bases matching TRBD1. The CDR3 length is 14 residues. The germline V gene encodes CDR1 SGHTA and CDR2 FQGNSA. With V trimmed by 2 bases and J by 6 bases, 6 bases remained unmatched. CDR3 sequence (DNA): TGTGCCAGCAGCTTATGGGGCCAGGGGGCCGAGCAGTACTTC. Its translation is CASSLWGQGAEQYF.

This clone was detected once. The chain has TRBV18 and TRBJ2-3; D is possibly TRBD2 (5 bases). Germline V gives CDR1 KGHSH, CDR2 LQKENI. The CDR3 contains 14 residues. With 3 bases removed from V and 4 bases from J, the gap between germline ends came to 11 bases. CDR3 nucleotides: TGTGCCAGCTCACCTGGCCTAGCCCCAGATACGCAGTATTTT. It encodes CASSPGLAPDTQYF.

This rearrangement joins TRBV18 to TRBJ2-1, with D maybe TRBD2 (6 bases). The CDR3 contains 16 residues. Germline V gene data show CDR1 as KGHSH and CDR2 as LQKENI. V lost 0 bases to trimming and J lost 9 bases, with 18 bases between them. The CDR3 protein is CASSPPGLGVVGEQFF. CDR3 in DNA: TGTGCCAGCTCACCACCGGGACTGGGAGTCGTGGGTGAGCAGTTCTTC.

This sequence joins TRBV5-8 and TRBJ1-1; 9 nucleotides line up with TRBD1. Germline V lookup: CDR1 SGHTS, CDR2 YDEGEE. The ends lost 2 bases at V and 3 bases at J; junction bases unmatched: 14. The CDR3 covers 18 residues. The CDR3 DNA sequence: TGTGCCAGCAGCTTACCCGGGGGGTCCCGGGACAGGGACACTGAAGCTTTCTTT. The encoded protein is CASSLPGGSRDRDTEAFF.

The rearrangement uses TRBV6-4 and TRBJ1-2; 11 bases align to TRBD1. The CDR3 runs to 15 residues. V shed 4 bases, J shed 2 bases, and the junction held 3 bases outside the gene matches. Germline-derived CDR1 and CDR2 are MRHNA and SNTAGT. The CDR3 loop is CASSVDRGPNYGYTF. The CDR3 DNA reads TGTGCCAGCAGTGTGGACAGGGGGCCAAACTATGGCTACACCTTC.

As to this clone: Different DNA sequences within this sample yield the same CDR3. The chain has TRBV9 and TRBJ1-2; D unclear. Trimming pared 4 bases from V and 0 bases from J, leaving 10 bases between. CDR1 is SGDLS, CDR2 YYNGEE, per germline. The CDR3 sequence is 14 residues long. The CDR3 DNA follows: TGTGCCAGCAGCCGAGCCTCAGCTAACTATGGCTACACCTTC. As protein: CASSRASANYGYTF. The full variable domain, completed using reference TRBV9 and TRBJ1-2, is DSGVTQTPKHLITATGQRVTLRCSPRSGDLSVYWYQQSLDQGLQFLIQYYNGEERAKGNILERFSAQQFPDLHSELNLSSLELGDSALYFCASSRASANYGYTFGSGTRLTVV.

CDR3: CASSLYKNTGELFF. CDR3 coding DNA: TGTGCCAGCAGCCTATACAAGAACACCGGGGAGCTGTTTTTT. The chain carries TRBV2 and TRBJ2-2; D unclear. This CDR3 contains 14 residues. Trimming pared 6 bases from V and 1 base from J, leaving 9 bases between. Germline CDR1 is SNHLY and CDR2 is FYNNEI.

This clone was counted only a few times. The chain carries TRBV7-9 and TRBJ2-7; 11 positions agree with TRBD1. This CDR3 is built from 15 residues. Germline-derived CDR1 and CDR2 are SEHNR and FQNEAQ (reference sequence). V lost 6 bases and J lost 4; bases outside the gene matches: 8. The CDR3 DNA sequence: TGTGCCAGCAGTTCCACCGGGACAGGGGGTTACGAGCAGTACTTC. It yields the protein CASSSTGTGGYEQYF.

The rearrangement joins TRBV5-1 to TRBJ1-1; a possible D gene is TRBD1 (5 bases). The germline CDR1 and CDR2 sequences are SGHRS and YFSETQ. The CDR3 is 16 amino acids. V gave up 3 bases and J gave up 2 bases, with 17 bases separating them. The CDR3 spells CASSSGTPRGNTEAFF. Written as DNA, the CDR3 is TGCGCCAGCAGCTCGGGGACGCCAAGGGGAAACACTGAAGCTTTCTTT.

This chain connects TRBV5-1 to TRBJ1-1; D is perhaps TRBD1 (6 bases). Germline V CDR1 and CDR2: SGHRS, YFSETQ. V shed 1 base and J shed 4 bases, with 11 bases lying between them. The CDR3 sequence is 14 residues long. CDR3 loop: CASSLLPGATEAFF. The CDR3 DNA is TGCGCCAGCAGCTTGCTGCCAGGGGCCACTGAAGCTTTCTTT.

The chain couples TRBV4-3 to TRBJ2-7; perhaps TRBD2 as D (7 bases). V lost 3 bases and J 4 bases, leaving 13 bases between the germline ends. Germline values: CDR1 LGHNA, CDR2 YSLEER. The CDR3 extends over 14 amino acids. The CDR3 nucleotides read TGCGCCAGCAGCCACCAAAGGGGGGGATACGAGCAGTACTTC. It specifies CASSHQRGGYEQYF.

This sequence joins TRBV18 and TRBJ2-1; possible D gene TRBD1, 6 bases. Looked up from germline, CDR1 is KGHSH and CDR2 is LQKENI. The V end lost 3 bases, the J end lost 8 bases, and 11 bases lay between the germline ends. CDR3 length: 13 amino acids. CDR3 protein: CASSPGAGDEQFF. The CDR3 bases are TGTGCCAGCTCACCCGGGGCAGGGGATGAGCAGTTCTTC.

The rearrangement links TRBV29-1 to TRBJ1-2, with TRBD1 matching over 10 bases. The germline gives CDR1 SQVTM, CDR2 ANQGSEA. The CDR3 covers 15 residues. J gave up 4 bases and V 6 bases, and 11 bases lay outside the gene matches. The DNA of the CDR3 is TGCAGCGTCTCCGTCCCGGGACAGGGGTTCTATGGCTACACCTTC. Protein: CSVSVPGQGFYGYTF.

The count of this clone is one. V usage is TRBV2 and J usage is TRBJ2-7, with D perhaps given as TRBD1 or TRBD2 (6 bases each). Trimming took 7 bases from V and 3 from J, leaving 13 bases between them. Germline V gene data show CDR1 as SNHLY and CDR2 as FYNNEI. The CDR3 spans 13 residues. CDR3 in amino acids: CASKGGLVYEQYF. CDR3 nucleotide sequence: TGTGCCAGCAAAGGGGGACTGGTCTACGAGCAGTACTTC.

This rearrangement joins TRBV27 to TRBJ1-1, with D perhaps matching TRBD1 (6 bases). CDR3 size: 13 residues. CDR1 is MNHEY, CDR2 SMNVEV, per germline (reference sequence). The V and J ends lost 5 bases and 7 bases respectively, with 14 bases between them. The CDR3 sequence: CASSRLTGYEAFF. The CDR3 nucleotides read TGTGCCAGCAGTAGATTGACAGGATATGAAGCTTTCTTT.

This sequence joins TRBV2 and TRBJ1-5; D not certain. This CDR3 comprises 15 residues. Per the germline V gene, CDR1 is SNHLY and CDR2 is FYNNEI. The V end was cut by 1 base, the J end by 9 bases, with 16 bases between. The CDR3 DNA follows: TGTGCCAGCAGTGAAGGAAACAGCTTCATGGGGCCCCAGCATTTT. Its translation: CASSEGNSFMGPQHF.

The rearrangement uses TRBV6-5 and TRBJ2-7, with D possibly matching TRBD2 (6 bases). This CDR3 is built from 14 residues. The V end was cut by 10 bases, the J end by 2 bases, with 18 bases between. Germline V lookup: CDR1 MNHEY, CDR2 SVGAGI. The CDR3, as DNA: TGTGCCATAGGGAGGACCGGCGATCCCTACGAGCAGTACTTC. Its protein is CAIGRTGDPYEQYF.

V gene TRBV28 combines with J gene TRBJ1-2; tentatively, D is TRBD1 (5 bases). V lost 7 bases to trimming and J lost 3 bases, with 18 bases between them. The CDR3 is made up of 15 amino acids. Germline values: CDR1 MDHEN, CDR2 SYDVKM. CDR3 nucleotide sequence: TGTGCCAGCAAGGCACGTGGTGGGGCATACTATGGCTACACCTTC. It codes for CASKARGGAYYGYTF.